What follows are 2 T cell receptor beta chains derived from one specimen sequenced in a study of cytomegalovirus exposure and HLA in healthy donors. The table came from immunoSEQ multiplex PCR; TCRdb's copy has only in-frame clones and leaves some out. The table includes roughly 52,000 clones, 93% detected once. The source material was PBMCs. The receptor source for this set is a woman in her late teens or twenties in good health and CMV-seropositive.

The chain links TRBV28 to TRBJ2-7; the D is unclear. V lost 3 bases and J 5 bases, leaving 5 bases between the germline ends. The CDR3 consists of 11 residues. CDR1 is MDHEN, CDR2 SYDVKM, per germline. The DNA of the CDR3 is TGTGCCAGCAGTTTTGGGCACGAGCAGTACTTC. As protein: CASSFGHEQYF.

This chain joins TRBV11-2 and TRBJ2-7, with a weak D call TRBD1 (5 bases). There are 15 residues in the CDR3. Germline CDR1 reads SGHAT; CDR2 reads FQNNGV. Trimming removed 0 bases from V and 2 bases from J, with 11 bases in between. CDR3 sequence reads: CASSLDQGTPYEQYF. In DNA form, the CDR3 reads TGTGCCAGCAGCTTAGATCAGGGAACACCCTACGAGCAGTACTTC.